This T cell receptor (beta chain) is drawn from a study of T cell responses to AZD1222 COVID-19 vaccine. CDR3 length equals 16 residues. The germline gives CDR1 SGHTA, CDR2 FQGNSA. V was shortened by 1 base and J by 0 bases, with 13 bases between the two germline ends. Data came from immunoSEQ multiplex PCR; TCRdb stores just in-frame clones and leaves some out. This sample has some 150,000 clones, with about nine tenths found just once. This sample comprised peripheral blood, obtained on day 0 of AZD1222 vaccination. This clonotype originated in an adult in good health. This chain connects TRBV7-2 to TRBJ2-7, with D possibly matching TRBD1 (6 bases). The CDR3 sequence: CASSLVGTKSSYEQYF. The DNA for the CDR3 is TGTGCCAGCAGCTTAGTGGGGACAAAGAGCTCCTACGAGCAGTACTTC.